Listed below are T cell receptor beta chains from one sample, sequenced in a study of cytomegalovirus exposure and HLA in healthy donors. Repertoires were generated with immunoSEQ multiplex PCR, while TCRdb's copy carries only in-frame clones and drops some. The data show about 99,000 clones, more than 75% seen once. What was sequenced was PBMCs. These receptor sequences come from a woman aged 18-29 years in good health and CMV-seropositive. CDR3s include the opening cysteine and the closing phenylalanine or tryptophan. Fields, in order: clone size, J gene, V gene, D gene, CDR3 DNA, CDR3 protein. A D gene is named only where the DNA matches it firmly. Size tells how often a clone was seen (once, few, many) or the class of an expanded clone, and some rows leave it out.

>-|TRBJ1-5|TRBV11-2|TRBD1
TGTGCCAGCAGCTACGGGACAGGGGGTCAGCCCCAGCATTTT
CASSYGTGGQPQHF
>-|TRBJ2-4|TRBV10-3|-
TGTGCCATCAGTGAGTCCCCCAGCTCCCCCGGGGGAAACATTCAGTACTTC
CAISESPSSPGGNIQYF
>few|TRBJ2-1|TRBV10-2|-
TGCGCCAGCAGTAAACGGACAGTTTACAATGAGCAGTTCTTC
CASSKRTVYNEQFF
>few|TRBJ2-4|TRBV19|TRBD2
TGTGCCAGTAGGCCGCGGGGGGCTAACATTCAGTACTTC
CASRPRGANIQYF
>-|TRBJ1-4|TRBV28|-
TGTGCCAGCAGCCCGGGGGGGAGGAATGAAAAACTGTTTTTT
CASSPGGRNEKLFF
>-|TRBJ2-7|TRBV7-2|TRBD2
TGTGCCAGCAGCTTAGGTGGCGGGAGGGTAACCTACGAGCAGTACTTC
CASSLGGGRVTYEQYF
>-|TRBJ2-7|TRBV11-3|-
TGTGCCAGCAGCCGTACGGAGACAGGATACGAGCAGTACTTC
CASSRTETGYEQYF
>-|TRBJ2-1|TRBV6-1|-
TGTGCCAGCAGTGGGCTCCGAGCGGGCTCCTACAATGAGCAGTTCTTC
CASSGLRAGSYNEQFF
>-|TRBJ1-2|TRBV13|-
TGTGCCAGCAGCTTAGGCCTAAAAGGGGCTCTAACCACCTTC
CASSLGLKGALTTF
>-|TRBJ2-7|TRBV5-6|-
TGTGCCAGCAGCCTAACTGTGGGTACTACCTACGAGCAGTACTTC
CASSLTVGTTYEQYF
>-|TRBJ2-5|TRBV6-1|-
TGTGCCAGCAGTGAAGGGACTACGTACCAAGAGACCCAGTACTTC
CASSEGTTYQETQYF
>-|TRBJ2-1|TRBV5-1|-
TGCGCCAGCAGCTCGGGACAAACCTACAATGAGCAGTTCTTC
CASSSGQTYNEQFF
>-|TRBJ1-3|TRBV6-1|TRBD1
TGTGCCAGCAGCCTGACAGGGGCATCTGGAAACACCATATATTTT
CASSLTGASGNTIYF
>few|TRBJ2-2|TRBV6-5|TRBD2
TGTGCCAGCACTCTAGCGGGGGTCCAGGGGGAGCTGTTTTTT
CASTLAGVQGELFF
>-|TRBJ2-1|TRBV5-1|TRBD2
TGCGCCAGCAGCTTGACTAGCGGGACCTACAATGAGCAGTTCTTC
CASSLTSGTYNEQFF
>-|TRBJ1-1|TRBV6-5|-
TGTGCCAGCAAGTTGGGGCCAACGAACACTGAAGCTTTCTTT
CASKLGPTNTEAFF
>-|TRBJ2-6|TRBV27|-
TGTGCCAGCAGTTTATCGCCTTTTACAGGGTCGGGTGGGGCCAACGTCCTGACTTTC
CASSLSPFTGSGGANVLTF
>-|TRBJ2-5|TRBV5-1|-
TGCGCCAGCAGCTTAAGGCCCGGAGAATTCCAAGAGACCCAGTACTTC
CASSLRPGEFQETQYF
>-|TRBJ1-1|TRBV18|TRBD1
TGTGCCAGCTCACATCTCGACAGGGTGGCTTTCTTT
CASSHLDRVAFF
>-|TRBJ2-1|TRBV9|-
TGTGCCAGCAGCGTAGAGGAGGGTGAGCAGTTCTTC
CASSVEEGEQFF
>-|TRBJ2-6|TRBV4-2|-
TGTGCCAGCAGCCAAGAGACGTCGGGGACTGGGGCCAACGTCCTGACTTTC
CASSQETSGTGANVLTF
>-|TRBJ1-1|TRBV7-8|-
TGTGCCAGCAGCTTAGGGGGGCAGGCCCCTGAAGCTTTCTTT
CASSLGGQAPEAFF
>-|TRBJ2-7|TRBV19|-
TGTGCCAGTAAACAGAGACAGGACATAACCTACGAGCAGTACTTC
CASKQRQDITYEQYF
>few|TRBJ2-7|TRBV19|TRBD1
TGTGCCAGTAGTAGGGGACAGGGGGGTTACGAGCAGTACTTC
CASSRGQGGYEQYF
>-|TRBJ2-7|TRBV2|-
TGTGCCAGCAGTGGGGGGACAACGTACGAGCAGTACTTC
CASSGGTTYEQYF
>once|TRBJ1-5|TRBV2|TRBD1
TGTGCCAGCAGTTTCGACAGGGGTTTAGGGCAGCCCCAGCATTTT
CASSFDRGLGQPQHF
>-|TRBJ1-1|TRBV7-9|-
TGTGCCAGCAGCATCCCTAACACTGAAGCTTTCTTT
CASSIPNTEAFF
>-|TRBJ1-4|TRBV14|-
TGTGCCAGCAGCCAATTAGGACAGACTAATGAAAAACTGTTTTTT
CASSQLGQTNEKLFF
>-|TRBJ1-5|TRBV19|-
TGTGCCAGTAGTATAGTTTGGGGGTTAGCGGCCAATCAGCCCCAGCATTTT
CASSIVWGLAANQPQHF
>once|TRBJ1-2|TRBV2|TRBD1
TGTGCCAGCAGTCGGACGCAGGGGGTGGCTAACTATGGCTACACCTTC
CASSRTQGVANYGYTF
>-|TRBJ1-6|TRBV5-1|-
TGCGCCAGCAGCTTGGAGGCCGGGAATTCACCCCTCCACTTT
CASSLEAGNSPLHF
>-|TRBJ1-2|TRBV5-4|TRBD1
TGTGCCAGCGGCTCCCGGGACAGGGGGTTTGGGTACACCTTC
CASGSRDRGFGYTF
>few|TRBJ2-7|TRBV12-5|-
TGTGCTAGTGGTTTATCCCGCAGGGGGGCCTACGAGCAGTACTTC
CASGLSRRGAYEQYF
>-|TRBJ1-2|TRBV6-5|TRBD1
TGTGCCAGCACCAAGACCGACAGGGTGGACTATGGCTACACCTTC
CASTKTDRVDYGYTF
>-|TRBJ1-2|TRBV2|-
TGTGCCAGCAGTCCCCTCCAGGGCCCCAAGAATGGCTACACCTTC
CASSPLQGPKNGYTF
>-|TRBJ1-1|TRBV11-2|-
TGTGCCAGCAGGCGAGGACAGAACACTGAAGCTTCCTTT
CASRRGQNTEASF
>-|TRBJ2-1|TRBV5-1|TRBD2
TGCGCCAGCAGCTCGGGGACTAGCAATGATGAGCAGTTCTTC
CASSSGTSNDEQFF
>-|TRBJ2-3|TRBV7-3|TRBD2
TGTGCCAGCAGCTTAGCGGGGGGAAGGAATACGCAGTATTTT
CASSLAGGRNTQYF
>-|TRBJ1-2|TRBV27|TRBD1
TGTGCCAGCAGTTTACGACAGGGCCACTATGGCTACACCTTC
CASSLRQGHYGYTF
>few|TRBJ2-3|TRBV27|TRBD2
TGTGCCAGGAGAATAGTAGCGGGATACACAGATACGCAGTATTTT
CARRIVAGYTDTQYF
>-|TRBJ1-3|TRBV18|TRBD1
TGTGCCAGCTCGAGACAGGGCGAAGCTGGAAACACCATATATTTT
CASSRQGEAGNTIYF
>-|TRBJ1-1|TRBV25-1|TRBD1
TGTGCCAGCAGTGCCCCACAGGGGTCGGCAGACACTGAAGCTTTCTTT
CASSAPQGSADTEAFF
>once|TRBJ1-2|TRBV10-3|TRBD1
TGTGCCATCAGACAGGGGGCTAGTACCTATGGCTACACCTTC
CAIRQGASTYGYTF
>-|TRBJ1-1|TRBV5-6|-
TGTGCCAGCAGCAACTTTTACGTTACGAAGAACACTGAAGCTTTCTTT
CASSNFYVTKNTEAFF
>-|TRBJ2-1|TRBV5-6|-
TGTGCCAGCAGCTTGGCTAGGGGAAGTCATGAGCAGTTCTTC
CASSLARGSHEQFF
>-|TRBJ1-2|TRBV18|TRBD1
TGTGCCAGCTCACAAGGACAGGAGTATGGCTACACCTTC
CASSQGQEYGYTF
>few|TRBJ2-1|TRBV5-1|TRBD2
TGCGCCAGCAGCTTGGGCGGGGGGCGGAACAATGAGCAGTTCTTC
CASSLGGGRNNEQFF
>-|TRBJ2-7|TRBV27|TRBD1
TGTGCCAGCAGTTCCAGGTCCCGGGACAGGGGGCAGTACTTC
CASSSRSRDRGQYF
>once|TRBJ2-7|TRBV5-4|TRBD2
TGTGCCAGCAGCCCGGGACTAGCGGGTTTCTTGGCCTACGAGCAGTACTTC
CASSPGLAGFLAYEQYF